The 30 T cell receptor beta chains presented below share a single source sample, sequenced in a study of T cell changes during pregnancy in multiple sclerosis. Generated by immunoSEQ multiplex PCR, the TCRdb table keeps only in-frame clones and is missing some. The profile shows 70,000 to 95,000 clones, 93% of them singletons. Sequenced here: peripheral blood, sampled in the second trimester of pregnancy. These TCRs come from a female donor with multiple sclerosis, enrolled in a pregnancy study.

In this sample, this clone turned up once. V usage is TRBV11-2 and J usage is TRBJ1-6; 8 bases match TRBD1. V shed 1 base and J 10 bases; nucleotides not matched to a gene: 0. The V gene's germline CDR1 is SGHAT and CDR2 FQNNGV. The CDR3 covers 13 residues. The CDR3 DNA follows: TGTGCCAGCAGCTTAGGGACAGGGTCACCCCTCCACTTT. Amino acid sequence: CASSLGTGSPLHF.

This clone was found a few times. J is TRBJ2-2 and V is TRBV19; TRBD2 might be the D (6 bases). The V gene lost 1 base and the J gene lost 2 bases, with 11 bases spanning the gap. The CDR3 consists of 16 residues. Per germline, CDR1 LNHDA and CDR2 SQIVND (reference sequence). The CDR3 reads CASSIGPGTNTGELFF. The CDR3 nucleotides read TGTGCCAGTAGTATAGGTCCAGGGACTAACACCGGGGAGCTGTTTTTT.

This sequence joins TRBV14 and TRBJ2-7, with D perhaps matching TRBD2 (6 bases). Trimming took off 6 bases at V and 2 bases at J, with 11 bases between the two ends. The CDR3 extends over 13 amino acids. CDR1 SGHDN and CDR2 FVKESK come from the germline V gene. Here the CDR3 DNA reads TGTGCCAGCAGTCACCCGGGAGCCTACGAGCAGTACTTC. Amino acids: CASSHPGAYEQYF.

The V gene is TRBV5-4, the J gene TRBJ1-1; D call uncertain. Trimming removed 2 bases from V and 1 base from J, with 15 bases in between. Germline lookup yields CDR1 SGHNT and CDR2 YYREEE (reference sequence). The CDR3 is made up of 16 amino acids. CDR3 DNA: TGTGCCAGCAGCTTAGCAGAAGTCCGGGGGAACACTGAAGCTTTCTTT. It is translated as CASSLAEVRGNTEAFF.

CDR3 DNA sequence: TGTGCCAACAGGGAAACGTACTACAACACTGAAGCTTTCTTT. As protein: CANRETYYNTEAFF. The chain is built from TRBV2 and TRBJ1-1; possible D gene TRBD1, 6 bases. CDR1 is SNHLY and CDR2 is FYNNEI in the germline V gene. The CDR3 is 14 residues long. Trimming removed 10 bases from V and 2 bases from J, with 17 bases in between.

This chain joins TRBV4-1 and TRBJ1-2, with unresolved D. Trimming left V 2 bases short and J 6 bases short, with 19 bases between. The CDR3 has 16 amino acids. Germline CDR1 is MGHRA and CDR2 is YSYEKL. The CDR3 loop reads CASSQTVVEVDHGYTF. The CDR3 DNA is TGCGCCAGCAGCCAAACCGTTGTGGAGGTAGACCATGGCTACACCTTC.

The V call is TRBV5-4, the J call TRBJ2-1, with 9 nucleotides matching TRBD1. V was clipped by 5 bases and J by 3 bases; unmatched bases: 6. This CDR3 is 15 amino acids long. Germline-derived CDR1 and CDR2 are SGHNT and YYREEE (reference sequence). The CDR3 coding sequence is TGTGCCAGCAGTATCCGGGACAGGGTCTACAATGAGCAGTTCTTC. Translation: CASSIRDRVYNEQFF.

This chain uses TRBV7-2 with TRBJ2-7; 9 bases are a match to TRBD2. The CDR3 has 15 amino acids. J was trimmed by 6 bases and V by 1 base; bases with no gene match: 7. The germline V gene encodes CDR1 SGHTA and CDR2 FQGNSA. CDR3 region: CASSLGAAGGIEQYF. CDR3 nucleotides: TGTGCCAGCAGCTTAGGAGCGGCGGGGGGGATCGAGCAGTACTTC.

The J gene is TRBJ2-5, the V gene TRBV2, with TRBD2 identical over 13 bases. V lost 6 bases and J lost 4; bases outside the gene matches: 2. Germline V gives CDR1 SNHLY, CDR2 FYNNEI. The CDR3 extends over 14 amino acids. CDR3 bases: TGTGCCAGCAGACTAGCGGGGGGGGTAGAGACCCAGTACTTC. This encodes CASRLAGGVETQYF.

The chain links TRBV2 to TRBJ1-3; no firm D call. CDR3 length: 16 residues. Trimming stripped 6 bases from V and 0 bases from J, with 15 bases between. CDR1 is SNHLY and CDR2 is FYNNEI in the germline V gene. The CDR3 sequence: CASSPSSRDSGNTIYF. The DNA for the CDR3 is TGTGCCAGCAGCCCCTCTTCAAGAGACTCTGGAAACACCATATATTTT.

The chain employs TRBV5-5 and TRBJ1-1; tentative D call: TRBD1 (5 bases). The CDR3 spans 16 residues. Trimming took off 5 bases at V and 0 bases at J, with 17 bases between the two ends. Germline V gives CDR1 SGHKS, CDR2 YYEKEE (reference sequence). Here the CDR3 reads CASRGEWGEVNTEAFF. The CDR3, as DNA: TGTGCCAGCAGGGGGGAGTGGGGGGAGGTGAACACTGAAGCTTTCTTT.

The rearrangement joins TRBV5-7 to TRBJ2-2, with D possibly being TRBD2 (5 bases). TRBV5-7 is filed as an ORF, its function uncertain. The CDR3 covers 17 residues. The V and J ends lost 4 bases and 4 bases respectively, with 20 bases between them. The CDR3 DNA is TGTGCCAGCAGCCTTACTCTAATGGGAGAAGCCACCGGGGAGCTGTTTTTT. Translated: CASSLTLMGEATGELFF.

The chain uses TRBV6-4 and TRBJ2-1; D gene unclear. The germline V gene encodes CDR1 MRHNA and CDR2 SNTAGT. The ends were cut back, 2 bases at V and 8 bases at J, with 13 bases in the middle. This CDR3 region has 14 residues. CDR3 protein: CASSDEATNDEQFF. In nucleotides, the CDR3 is TGTGCCAGCAGTGACGAGGCTACCAACGATGAGCAGTTCTTC.

V and J are TRBV18 and TRBJ2-7; 7 nucleotides align to TRBD2. The J segment lost 3 bases and the V segment lost 3 bases, leaving 5 bases of the junction unmatched. The germline gives CDR1 KGHSH, CDR2 LQKENI. The CDR3 extends over 14 amino acids. The CDR3 here is CASSPYGGSYEQYF. CDR3 nucleotide sequence: TGTGCCAGCTCACCTTATGGCGGGAGCTACGAGCAGTACTTC.

The gene calls are TRBV5-6 and TRBJ2-5; D possibly corresponds to TRBD2 (5 bases). The CDR3 runs to 16 residues. In germline, CDR1 is SGHDT, CDR2 YYEEEE. V was pared by 7 bases and J by 5 bases, with 24 bases between. DNA of the CDR3: TGTGCCAGCCGCCCCCGGCTAGCAAGTGTTGGGGAGACCCAGTACTTC. It is translated as CASRPRLASVGETQYF.

The rearrangement links TRBV6-6 to TRBJ1-2, with D tentatively TRBD1 (5 bases). The CDR3 is 14 amino acids. Trimming left V 2 bases short and J 8 bases short, with 15 bases between. The germline CDR1 and CDR2 sequences are MNHNY and SVGAGI (reference sequence). The CDR3 sequence is CASSYGSGEGGYTF. In DNA form, the CDR3 reads TGTGCCAGCAGTTACGGATCGGGGGAGGGCGGCTACACCTTC.

The chain combines TRBV6-1 with TRBJ2-7, with 8 bases that match TRBD1. V shed 1 base and J 4 bases; nucleotides not matched to a gene: 6. CDR1 and CDR2 (germline): MNHNS, SASEGT. The CDR3 has 15 residues. The CDR3 coding sequence is TGTGCCAGCAGTGAAGGTTTAGGGGACAGGTACGAGCAGTACTTC. It translates to CASSEGLGDRYEQYF.

CDR3 amino acids: CASSAASQGGDGYTF. CDR3 nucleotides: TGTGCCAGCAGTGCCGCATCACAGGGAGGGGATGGCTACACCTTC. The chain couples TRBV2 to TRBJ1-2, with D maybe TRBD1 (6 bases). The ends were cut back, 4 bases at V and 6 bases at J, with 18 bases in the middle. The CDR3 consists of 15 residues. CDR1 SNHLY and CDR2 FYNNEI come from the germline V gene.

V gene TRBV4-1 combines with J gene TRBJ1-1, with TRBD1 identical over 8 bases. Looked up from germline, CDR1 is MGHRA and CDR2 is YSYEKL. The V gene end was trimmed by 3 bases and the J gene end by 4 bases; junction bases not matched to a gene: 7. The CDR3 totals 15 residues. As DNA, the CDR3 is TGCGCCAGCAGCCATATAGACAGGGGCGCCACTGAAGCTTTCTTT. As protein: CASSHIDRGATEAFF.

Details on this clone: The sample contains more than one DNA sequence encoding this CDR3. The rearrangement joins TRBV18 to TRBJ2-7; D unresolved. CDR1 is KGHSH and CDR2 is LQKENI in the germline V gene. Trimming took off 9 bases at V and 4 bases at J, with 16 bases between the two ends. This CDR3 is 13 amino acids long. The DNA of the CDR3 is TGTGCCAGTTCTCCGGGTACCGCATACGAGCAGTACTTC. It specifies CASSPGTAYEQYF.

The chain couples TRBV11-2 to TRBJ1-1; 11 nucleotides align to TRBD1. Trimming took 5 bases from V and 4 from J; bases not matched to a gene: 6. Germline-derived CDR1 and CDR2 are SGHAT and FQNNGV. The CDR3 runs 15 residues. The CDR3: CASSPGTGGPTEAFF. In nucleotides, the CDR3 is TGTGCCAGCAGCCCAGGGACAGGGGGTCCCACTGAAGCTTTCTTT. Together with reference TRBV11-2 and TRBJ1-1, the CDR3 gives the full variable domain: EAGVAQSPRYKIIEKRQSVAFWCNPISGHATLYWYQQILGQGPKLLIQFQNNGVVDDSQLPKDRFSAERLKGVDSTLKIQPAKLEDSAVYLCASSPGTGGPTEAFFGQGTRLTVV.

The chain employs TRBV19 and TRBJ2-7, with 8 bases fitting TRBD1. The V and J ends lost 4 bases and 5 bases, in that order; junction bases with no gene match: 7. CDR1 is LNHDA and CDR2 is SQIVND in the germline V gene (reference sequence). The CDR3 has 14 residues. CDR3 sequence (DNA): TGTGCCAGTAGTACCAGGACAGGGACGGACGAGCAGTACTTC. Protein sequence: CASSTRTGTDEQYF.

The chain joins TRBV29-1 to TRBJ1-2, with 7 positions matching TRBD1. Trimming cost V 5 bases and J 6 bases; bases outside gene matches: 6. The CDR3 runs 12 residues. Germline-derived CDR1 and CDR2 are SQVTM and ANQGSEA. DNA of the CDR3: TGCAGCGTTTCGGGACAGTGGGATGGCTACACCTTC. Protein: CSVSGQWDGYTF.

The chain employs TRBV9 and TRBJ2-1; 9 bases map to TRBD2. With 3 bases clipped from V and 3 bases from J, the junction kept 1 base outside the gene matches. From germline, CDR1 is SGDLS and CDR2 YYNGEE. The CDR3 runs 14 residues. As DNA, the CDR3 is TGTGCCAGCAGCGCTAGCGGGAACTACAATGAGCAGTTCTTC. Its protein product is CASSASGNYNEQFF.

This clone was picked up one time. This sequence joins TRBV5-6 and TRBJ1-5; D not resolved. This CDR3 is 14 amino acids long. V shed 0 bases and J shed 4 bases, with 8 bases lying between them. Looked up from germline, CDR1 is SGHDT and CDR2 is YYEEEE. The CDR3 nucleotides read TGTGCCAGCAGCTTGGTTGGCGGGAATCAGCCCCAGCATTTT. Amino acids: CASSLVGGNQPQHF.

The chain couples TRBV6-1 to TRBJ2-1, with D perhaps matching TRBD2 (5 bases). The germline V and J ends were trimmed by 5 bases and 3 bases, with 11 bases remaining between them. The CDR3 has 14 amino acids. CDR1 MNHNS and CDR2 SASEGT come from the germline V gene. As DNA, the CDR3 is TGTGCCAGCAGTCCAACGGGAAACTACAATGAGCAGTTCTTC. Protein sequence: CASSPTGNYNEQFF.

The chain combines TRBV5-1 with TRBJ1-1; D not certain. Trimming stripped 1 base from V and 3 bases from J, with 10 bases between. The CDR3 spans 14 residues. Germline CDR1 SGHRS, CDR2 YFSETQ. The CDR3 DNA follows: TGCGCCAGCAGCTTGATCTCGGGGTACACTGAAGCTTTCTTT. This translates into CASSLISGYTEAFF.

CDR3 in DNA: TGTGCCAGCAGGGTGGACAACCCCAATGAAAAACTGTTTTTT. Its protein is CASRVDNPNEKLFF. V gene TRBV2 combines with J gene TRBJ1-4; tentative D call: TRBD1 (5 bases). This CDR3 is 14 amino acids long. Trimming stripped 6 bases from V and 5 bases from J, with 13 bases between. Germline CDR1 is SNHLY and CDR2 is FYNNEI.

This clone was counted a single time. The J gene is TRBJ2-2, the V gene TRBV27; 7 bases align to TRBD2. CDR1 is MNHEY and CDR2 is SMNVEV in the germline V gene (reference sequence). Unmatched junction bases numbered 6, after V lost 2 bases and J lost 6 bases. This CDR3 is 15 amino acids long. The CDR3 sequence: CASSLGGGSAGELFF. DNA for the CDR3: TGTGCCAGCAGTTTAGGGGGAGGGTCAGCCGGGGAGCTGTTTTTT.

The CDR3: CASSISGELFF. For the CDR3, the DNA is TGTGCCAGCAGCATATCCGGGGAGCTGTTTTTT. V gene TRBV11-2 combines with J gene TRBJ2-2; unclear D gene. This CDR3 region has 11 residues. Germline CDR1 and CDR2: SGHAT and FQNNGV. V was trimmed by 5 bases and J by 6 bases, leaving 4 bases between them.